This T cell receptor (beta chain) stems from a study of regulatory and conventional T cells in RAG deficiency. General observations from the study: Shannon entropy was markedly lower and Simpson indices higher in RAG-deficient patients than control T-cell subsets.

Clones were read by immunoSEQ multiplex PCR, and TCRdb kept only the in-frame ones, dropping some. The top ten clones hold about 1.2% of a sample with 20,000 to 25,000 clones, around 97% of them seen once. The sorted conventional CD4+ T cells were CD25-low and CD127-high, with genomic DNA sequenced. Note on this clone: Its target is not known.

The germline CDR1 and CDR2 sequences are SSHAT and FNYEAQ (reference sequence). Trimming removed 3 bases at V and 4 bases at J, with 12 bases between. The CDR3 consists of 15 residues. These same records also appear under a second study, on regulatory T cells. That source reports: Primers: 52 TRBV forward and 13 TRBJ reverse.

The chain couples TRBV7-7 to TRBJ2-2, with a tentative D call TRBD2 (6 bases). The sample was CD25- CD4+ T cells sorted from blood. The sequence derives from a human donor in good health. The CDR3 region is CASSLTSGPTGELFF. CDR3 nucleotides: TGTGCCAGCAGCTTGACGAGCGGGCCCACCGGGGAGCTGTTTTTT.